The 30 T cell receptor beta chains in this list originate from one sample, sequenced in a study of T cells after yellow fever vaccination. MiXCR was run by TCRdb on the 5' RACE reads, yielding one entry per CDR3 protein. The table shows approximately 250,000 distinct CDR3 sequences, with roughly 3.5% occurring only once. Sequenced here: PBMCs, sampled 15 days after the yellow fever booster vaccination. These receptor sequences come from a man in his late teens or twenties who received the YFV17D yellow fever vaccine.

At least ten counts were recorded for this clonotype. J is TRBJ2-3 and V is TRBV5-1, with D possibly TRBD2 on 6 matching bases. Looked up from germline, CDR1 is SGHRS and CDR2 is YFSETQ. Trimming shortened V by 4 bases and J by 6 bases, and 9 bases separated the two germline ends. The CDR3 length is 12 residues. For the CDR3, the DNA is TGCGCCAGCAGCCCCGCGGGGGATACGCAGTATTTT. This sequence encodes CASSPAGDTQYF.

This clonotype was seen many times. The chain carries TRBV5-1 and TRBJ2-1; 8 bases line up with TRBD1. Germline V gene lookup returns CDR1 SGHRS and CDR2 YFSETQ. CDR3 size: 18 residues. Losses at the gene ends were 2 bases for V and 3 bases for J; bases not matched to a gene: 13. CDR3 protein: CASSLDTPGTGYYNEQFF. CDR3 coding DNA: TGCGCCAGCAGCTTAGACACACCCGGGACAGGATACTACAATGAGCAGTTCTTC.

This clonotype was detected ten times or more. The chain carries TRBV2 and TRBJ2-5; D not certain. CDR1 and CDR2 from the germline V gene are SNHLY and FYNNEI. The CDR3 totals 16 residues. V was pared by 3 bases and J by 2 bases, with 16 bases between. CDR3 sequence reads: CASSEYPHGNQETQYF. The CDR3, as DNA: TGTGCCAGCAGTGAGTACCCCCACGGTAATCAAGAGACCCAGTACTTC.

This clonotype was counted ten times or more. J is TRBJ2-1 and V is TRBV18, with 8 bases lining up with TRBD2. This CDR3 comprises 18 residues. In germline, CDR1 is KGHSH, CDR2 LQKENI. J was trimmed by 6 bases and V by 2 bases; bases with no gene match: 15. CDR3 sequence reads: CASSPAGRGGPLGNEQFF. The CDR3 DNA reads TGTGCCAGCTCACCAGCGGGCCGCGGGGGGCCCCTTGGCAATGAGCAGTTCTTC.

This clonotype came up many times. The V gene is TRBV12-3 or TRBV12-4, the J gene TRBJ2-1, with TRBD1 matching over 8 bases. Trimming removed 6 bases from V and 2 bases from J; junction bases left unmatched: 6. This CDR3 is 15 amino acids long. In nucleotides, the CDR3 is TGTGCCAGCAGGCCGCGGGACAGGCCCTACAATGAGCAGTTCTTC. Translated, it gives CASRPRDRPYNEQFF.

As to this clonotype: This may stem from a read error, because a much larger clone lies one nucleotide away. This chain links TRBV29-1 with TRBJ2-2, with 9 bases aligning to TRBD1. Germline V gives CDR1 SQVTM, CDR2 ANQGSEA. The CDR3 runs 15 residues. In nucleotides, the CDR3 is TGCAGCGTCGAAGTGGACAGGGGCGAAGCCGGGGAGCTGTTTTTT. Translated: CSVEVDRGEAGELFF.

This clonotype was counted ten times or more. This chain uses TRBV5-1 with TRBJ2-6; D remains unclear. This CDR3 has 15 residues. CDR1 is SGHRS, CDR2 YFSETQ, per germline. The ends were cut back, 3 bases at V and 0 bases at J, with 7 bases in the middle. The CDR3 here is CASSYDPSGANVLTF. The CDR3 DNA reads as TGCGCCAGCAGCTACGACCCCTCTGGGGCCAACGTCCTGACTTTC.

This clonotype was detected ten times or more. The V and J genes are TRBV20-1 and TRBJ1-1; 9 bases fit TRBD1. Germline CDR1 reads DFQATT; CDR2 reads SNEGSKA (reference sequence). The CDR3 extends over 14 amino acids. The V segment lost 0 bases and the J segment 6 bases; nucleotides outside the gene matches: 5. This CDR3 is CSARDRRTGAEAFF. CDR3 nucleotides: TGCAGTGCTAGAGATCGTAGGACAGGGGCTGAAGCTTTCTTT.

This clonotype occurred many times. The chain links TRBV6-5 to TRBJ1-1; weak D call: TRBD1 (5 bases). Trimming removed 5 bases from V and 1 base from J, with 14 bases in between. Germline V lookup: CDR1 MNHEY, CDR2 SVGAGI. The CDR3 covers 15 residues. The CDR3 loop is CASSAGDTGNTEAFF. The CDR3 DNA reads as TGTGCCAGCAGTGCCGGGGATACAGGGAACACTGAAGCTTTCTTT.

This clonotype was recorded many times. The CDR3 nucleotides read TGTGCCAGCAGCGTAGGAGGGACAGGGTGGCCACCCCTCCACTTT. It is translated as CASSVGGTGWPPLHF. The rearrangement uses TRBV9 and TRBJ1-6; 9 bases line up with TRBD1. The CDR3 covers 15 residues. V shed 0 bases, J shed 11 bases, and the junction held 6 bases outside the gene matches. Germline V gene data show CDR1 as SGDLS and CDR2 as YYNGEE.

This clonotype was recorded at least ten times. The chain combines TRBV19 with TRBJ1-5, with 7 bases identical to TRBD1. CDR3 length: 14 amino acids. With V trimmed by 9 bases and J by 5 bases, 10 bases remained unmatched. Looked up from germline, CDR1 is LNHDA and CDR2 is SQIVND (reference sequence). CDR3 protein: CASGPRQGDQPQHF. DNA for the CDR3: TGTGCCAGCGGGCCAAGACAGGGAGATCAGCCCCAGCATTTT.

This clonotype was seen ten or more times. The CDR3 region is CASSLFGAADQPQHF. CDR3 DNA sequence: TGTGCCAGCAGTTTATTTGGGGCAGCAGATCAGCCCCAGCATTTT. This chain connects TRBV12-3 or TRBV12-4 to TRBJ1-5; a possible D gene is TRBD1 (5 bases). The CDR3 loop spans 15 amino acids. The V end lost 2 bases, the J end lost 5 bases, and 13 bases lay between the germline ends.

This clonotype was picked up many times. The genes are TRBV12-3 or TRBV12-4 and TRBJ2-7, with D maybe TRBD1 (5 bases). Trimming took 4 bases from V and 2 from J, leaving 6 bases between them. CDR3 length: 12 residues. The CDR3 region is CASSWGTYEQYF. CDR3 bases: TGTGCCAGCAGTTGGGGCACCTACGAGCAGTACTTC.

This clonotype was recorded at least ten times. The chain has TRBV7-2 and TRBJ1-1, with D perhaps matching TRBD1 (6 bases). Trimming pared 5 bases from V and 5 bases from J, leaving 21 bases between. Germline CDR1 reads SGHTA; CDR2 reads FQGNSA. The CDR3 runs to 16 residues. The CDR3 nucleotides read TGTGCCAGCAGCCCAGGGGCCGGACGGGGAGAAACTGAAGCTTTCTTT. It is translated as CASSPGAGRGETEAFF. The variable domain in full, completed from reference TRBV7-2 and TRBJ1-1, reads GAGVSQSPSNKVTEKGKDVELRCDPISGHTALYWYRQSLGQGLEFLIYFQGNSAPDKSGLPSDRFSAERTGGSVSTLTIQRTQQEDSAVYLCASSPGAGRGETEAFFGQGTRLTVV.

Many counts were recorded for this clonotype. The chain has TRBV7-2 and TRBJ2-2; 14 bases are shared with TRBD2. Germline trimming cut 6 bases from V and 6 bases from J; bases unmatched to any gene: 6. CDR3 length: 16 residues. CDR1 and CDR2 from the germline V gene are SGHTA and FQGNSA. Written as DNA, the CDR3 is TGTGCCAGCAGGCAAGGGACTAGCGGGGGTCCCGGGGAGCTGTTTTTT. Translated, it gives CASRQGTSGGPGELFF.

Worth noting for this clonotype: The junction shows a germline mismatch at one end, possibly a read error. The chain has TRBV12-3 or TRBV12-4 and TRBJ2-2, with TRBD2 as a possible D gene (6 bases). The CDR3 has 15 amino acids. CDR3 protein: CASSRRGLNSGELFF. DNA for the CDR3: TGTGCCAGCAGCCGTAGGGGACTGAACTCCGGGGAGCTGTTTTTT.

This clonotype was observed many times. This chain joins TRBV7-2 and TRBJ2-1; 9 nucleotides align to TRBD2. The length of the CDR3 is 18 residues. V was pared by 2 bases and J by 0 bases, with 8 bases of the junction left unmatched. CDR1 SGHTA and CDR2 FQGNSA come from the germline V gene. This CDR3 is CASSLRERGVTSYNEQFF. In DNA form, the CDR3 reads TGTGCCAGCAGCTTACGGGAGCGGGGGGTCACCTCCTACAATGAGCAGTTCTTC.

The table lists this clonotype with many counts. V gene TRBV5-1 combines with J gene TRBJ2-5; D is unclear. CDR1 SGHRS and CDR2 YFSETQ come from the germline V gene. The V end was cut by 3 bases, the J end by 1 base, with 10 bases between. CDR3 length: 14 amino acids. CDR3 protein: CASSYGRLQETQYF. The DNA for the CDR3 is TGCGCCAGCAGCTACGGGCGACTCCAAGAGACCCAGTACTTC.

This clonotype was detected many times. The chain couples TRBV12-3 or TRBV12-4 to TRBJ2-7; D uncertain. The V end lost 6 bases, the J end lost 0 bases, and 15 bases lay between the germline ends. The CDR3 is 15 residues long. The CDR3 protein is CASSFGVPSSYEQYF. The CDR3 DNA sequence: TGTGCCAGCAGCTTCGGCGTACCAAGCTCCTACGAGCAGTACTTC.

There are many counts of this clonotype. The V and J genes are TRBV19 and TRBJ1-4; D unresolved. The CDR3 spans 15 residues. In germline, CDR1 is LNHDA, CDR2 SQIVND (reference sequence). Between the trimmed V and J ends, which lost 3 bases and 8 bases, there was a span of 16 bases. The CDR3 protein is CASSMWPPLGEKLFF. CDR3 nucleotides: TGTGCCAGTAGTATGTGGCCCCCTCTCGGGGAAAAACTGTTTTTT.

This clonotype has at least ten counts. The V and J genes are TRBV7-8 and TRBJ2-7, with D possibly being TRBD1 or TRBD2 (5 bases each). Germline V gene sequence: CDR1 SGHVS, CDR2 FQNEAQ. The CDR3 consists of 11 residues. V shed 4 bases and J shed 9 bases, with 10 bases lying between them. The CDR3 spells CASSSRDAQYF. The CDR3 bases are TGTGCCAGCAGCTCAAGGGACGCGCAGTACTTC. Variable domain in full (rest from reference TRBV7-8 and TRBJ2-7): GAGVSQSPRYKVAKRGQDVALRCDPISGHVSLFWYQQALGQGPEFLTYFQNEAQLDKSGLPSDRFFAERPEGSVSTLKIQRTQQEDSAVYLCASSSRDAQYFGPGTRLTVT.

The rearrangement joins TRBV5-6 to TRBJ1-5; weak D call: TRBD1 (5 bases). CDR3 length equals 14 residues. CDR1 and CDR2 from the germline V gene are SGHDT and YYEEEE. The V gene lost 4 bases and the J gene lost 1 base, with 9 bases spanning the gap. As DNA, the CDR3 is TGTGCCAGCAGCAGACAGATCAGCAATCAGCCCCAGCATTTT. As protein: CASSRQISNQPQHF.

The rearrangement joins TRBV11-2 to TRBJ2-1, with 10 nucleotides matching TRBD2. This CDR3 is 18 amino acids long. Germline loops: CDR1 SGHAT, CDR2 FQNNGV. V dropped 5 bases and J dropped 8; count of bases not matched to a gene: 18. The CDR3 coding sequence is TGTGCCAGCAGCCATGGACCATATCGTAGCGGGGGGATCGATGAGCAGTTCTTC. Translation: CASSHGPYRSGGIDEQFF.

This clonotype has a count of ten or more. The V call is TRBV6-2 or TRBV6-3, the J call TRBJ2-5; 7 nucleotides align to TRBD1. CDR3 length: 15 amino acids. CDR1 MNHEY and CDR2 SVGEGT come from the germline V gene. Trimming at V came to 6 bases and at J to 1 base, leaving 8 bases not matched to a gene. CDR3 sequence reads: CASSSSGTAQETQYF. CDR3 DNA: TGTGCCAGCAGCTCATCCGGGACAGCCCAAGAGACCCAGTACTTC.

The chain employs TRBV29-1 and TRBJ2-5; possibly TRBD1 for D (6 bases). Germline-derived CDR1 and CDR2 are SQVTM and ANQGSEA. Trimming took off 4 bases at V and 5 bases at J, with 11 bases between the two ends. This CDR3 has 12 amino acids. The CDR3 DNA is TGCAGCGTTGGACAGGTCGTCGAGACCCAGTACTTC. This gives the protein CSVGQVVETQYF.

This clonotype occurred many times. This chain links TRBV7-6 with TRBJ2-2; no clear D gene. The CDR3 consists of 15 residues. Trimming cost V 5 bases and J 1 base, with 11 bases left between them. CDR1 and CDR2 from the germline V gene are SGHVS and FNYEAQ. CDR3 region: CASSQWYKNTGELFF. Written as DNA, the CDR3 is TGTGCCAGCAGCCAATGGTACAAGAACACCGGGGAGCTGTTTTTT.

This clonotype occurred a few times. A junction end diverges from the germline sequence, so it may reflect a read error. The chain recombines TRBV4-1 with TRBJ1-2; weak D call: TRBD1 (6 bases). The CDR3 loop spans 14 amino acids. Germline assignment: CDR1 MGHRA and CDR2 YSYEKL. CDR3 loop: CASSHGQSMAAAAF. Written as DNA, the CDR3 is TGCGCCAGCAGCCACGGACAGTCCATGGCCGCGGCCGCCTTC.

Note on this clonotype: A much larger clone differs from this one at a single base, so this may be a read error. The chain recombines TRBV15 with TRBJ2-7; D may be TRBD1 (5 bases). Trimming cost V 5 bases and J 0 bases, with 8 bases left between them. The length of the CDR3 is 13 residues. Germline values: CDR1 LNHNV, CDR2 YYDKDF (reference sequence). The CDR3 reads CATSLTVSYEQYF. In nucleotides, the CDR3 is TGTGCCACCAGCTTGACAGTCTCCTACGAGCAGTACTTC.

This clonotype was counted many times. The CDR3 loop reads CASSFRLRGETQYF. Here the CDR3 DNA reads TGTGCCAGCAGCTTTCGGCTTCGGGGTGAGACCCAGTACTTC. The chain uses TRBV5-6 and TRBJ2-5; a weak D match, TRBD2 (5 bases). The CDR3 sequence is 14 residues long. Trimming stripped 2 bases from V and 5 bases from J, with 13 bases between. CDR1 SGHDT and CDR2 YYEEEE come from the germline V gene.

There are many counts of this clonotype. The chain employs TRBV4-2 and TRBJ2-5; D tentatively fits TRBD1 or TRBD2 (5 bases each). Trimming pared 1 base from V and 7 bases from J, leaving 16 bases between. The CDR3 has 15 amino acids. Per germline, CDR1 LGHNA and CDR2 YNFKEQ. Here the CDR3 DNA reads TGTGCCAGCAGCCAAGCCCGGGACGCAGGAGGGACCCAGTACTTC. This gives the protein CASSQARDAGGTQYF.